A selection of T cell receptor gamma chains follows, all from one sample in a study of intestinal T cells in coeliac disease. TCRdb re-called clones from the multiplex PCR reads using CATT. The sample includes about 950 gamma-chain clones, approximately 49% of them seen just once. The sequenced sample consisted of a duodenal biopsy. The origin of the receptors is a human donor who served as a control with a normal duodenal biopsy, not a healthy volunteer. Each CDR3 is given with its conserved first and last residue. Clone size is given for some rows only: seen once, a few or many times, or a class if the clone is expanded.

abundance,j_gene,v_gene,CDR3nt,CDR3aa
NA,TRGJ1/TRGJ2,TRGV10,TGTGCTGCGTGGGTCCCCCTTGGGTTTTATTATAAGAAACTCTTT,CAAWVPLGFYYKKLF
NA,TRGJ1/TRGJ2,TRGV9,TGTGCCTTGTGGGAGGTGAGGGGGGATTATAAGAAACTCTTT,CALWEVRGDYKKLF
NA,TRGJP1,TRGV10,TGTGCTGCGTGGGCTGAACCAACTGGTTGGTTCAAGATATTT,CAAWAEPTGWFKIF
few,TRGJP2,TRGV10,TGTGCTGCGTGGACCATAGTTAGTGATTGGATCAAGACGTTT,CAAWTIVSDWIKTF
NA,TRGJP1,TRGV3,TGTGCCACCTGGGACAAGTGGCTTGGTTGGTTCAAGATATTT,CATWDKWLGWFKIF
NA,TRGJ1/TRGJ2,TRGV10,TGTGCTGCGTGGGACTCCCCCGCCCCTAAGAAACTCTTT,CAAWDSPAPKKLF
NA,TRGJ1/TRGJ2,TRGV8,TGTGCCACCTGGGATTACCCTCGGGGGGTTTATAAGAAACTCTTT,CATWDYPRGVYKKLF
NA,TRGJ1/TRGJ2,TRGV4,TGTGCCACCTGGGAGTCGTCCTATTATAAGAAACTCTTT,CATWESSYYKKLF
large,TRGJ1/TRGJ2,TRGV9,TGTGCCTTGTGGGAGGTGAGGTATTATAAGAAACTCTTT,CALWEVRYYKKLF
NA,TRGJP1,TRGV10,TGTGCTGCGTGGGACTCATATATTCTTTGGTTCAAGATATTT,CAAWDSYILWFKIF
large,TRGJ1/TRGJ2,TRGV4,TGTGCCACCTGGGTGGGCTATAAGAAACTCTTT,CATWVGYKKLF
NA,TRGJ1/TRGJ2,TRGV2,TGTGCACCTGGGACGGGCGGGAAGAAACTCTTT,CAPGTGGKKLF
NA,TRGJ1/TRGJ2,TRGV8,TGTGCACCTGGGATAGACGATTATTATAAGAAACTCTTT,CAPGIDDYYKKLF
NA,TRGJP2,TRGV2,TGTGCCACCCATGTGATTTGGATCAAGACGTTT,CATHVIWIKTF
NA,TRGJP2,TRGV9,TGTGCCTTTGTGGGAGGGAGTAGTGATTGGATCAAGACGTTT,CAFVGGSSDWIKTF
NA,TRGJ1/TRGJ2,TRGV8,TGTGCCACCTGGGATAGGCGACGGGTTTTAGATTATAAGAAACTCTTT,CATWDRRRVLDYKKLF
NA,TRGJ1/TRGJ2,TRGV8,TGTGCCACCTGGGATAAACGGGTTTATTATAAGAAACTCTTT,CATWDKRVYYKKLF
few,TRGJ1/TRGJ2,TRGV9,TGTGCCTTGTGGGTGATGATCCCAGAGTATAAGAAACTCTTT,CALWVMIPEYKKLF
large,TRGJP2,TRGV11,TGTGCCTGCTGGAGGGGAAGGGACTGGATCAAGACGTTT,CACWRGRDWIKTF
large,TRGJ1/TRGJ2,TRGV3,TGTGCCACCTGGGACAGGCGGGTGAATTATAAGAAACTCTTT,CATWDRRVNYKKLF
NA,TRGJ1/TRGJ2,TRGV2,TGTGCGACTGGAGGGCGGAAGAAACTCTTT,CATGGRKKLF
NA,TRGJ1/TRGJ2,TRGV2,TGTGCCACTGGGACGGGCGGGAAGAAACTCTTT,CATGTGGKKLF
few,TRGJP2,TRGV10,TGTGCTGCGTTGGACCATAGTAGTGATTGGATCAAGACGTTT,CAALDHSSDWIKTF
NA,TRGJP1,TRGV10,TGTGCTGCGTGGGATTCTGCGGACGTGTGGTTCAAGATATTT,CAAWDSADVWFKIF
NA,TRGJ1/TRGJ2,TRGV9,TGTGCCTTGTGGGAGTTCTGCTGGTATTATTATAAGAAACTCTTT,CALWEFCWYYYKKLF
large,TRGJ1/TRGJ2,TRGV9,TGTGCCTTGTGGGAGGCGTTTTCCCGCCGGGGGAAGAAACTCTTT,CALWEAFSRRGKKLF
few,TRGJ1/TRGJ2,TRGV11,TGTGCCTGCTGGATTACGAATGCCCCCGTCACGAAGAAACTCTTT,CACWITNAPVTKKLF
NA,TRGJ1/TRGJ2,TRGV4,TGTGCCACCTGGGATGGCCGTGATTATAAGAAACTCTTT,CATWDGRDYKKLF
NA,TRGJ1/TRGJ2,TRGV8,TGTGCCACCTGGGCCCCCAAGAAACTCTTT,CATWAPKKLF
NA,TRGJ1/TRGJ2,TRGV3,NA,CAARYDCKKLF
large,TRGJP1,TRGV4,TGTGCCACCTGGGATGGGCTGAGGAGTTGGTTCAAGATATTT,CATWDGLRSWFKIF
NA,TRGJ1/TRGJ2,TRGV11,TGTGCCTGCTGGATTAGGCATTCGAATTATTATAAGAAACTCTTT,CACWIRHSNYYKKLF